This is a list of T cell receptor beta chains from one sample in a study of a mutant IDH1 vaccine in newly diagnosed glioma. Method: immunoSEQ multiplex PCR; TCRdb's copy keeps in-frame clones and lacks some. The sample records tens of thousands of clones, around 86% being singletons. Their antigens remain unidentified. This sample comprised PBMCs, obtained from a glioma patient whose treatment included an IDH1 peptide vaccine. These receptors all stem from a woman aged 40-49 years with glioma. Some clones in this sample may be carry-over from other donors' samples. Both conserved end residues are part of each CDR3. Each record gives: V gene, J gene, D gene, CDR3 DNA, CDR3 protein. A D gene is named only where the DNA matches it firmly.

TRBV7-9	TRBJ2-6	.	TGTGCCAGCAGCTCCACGGTGTACGGGGCCAACGTCCTGACTTTC	CASSSTVYGANVLTF
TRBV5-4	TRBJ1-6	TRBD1	TGTGCCAGCAGCCTCGAACAGGGGAGGAGTTCACCCCTCCACTTT	CASSLEQGRSSPLHF
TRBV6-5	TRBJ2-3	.	TGTGCCACCCCCGACTGGGGATCAGATACGCAGTATTTT	CATPDWGSDTQYF
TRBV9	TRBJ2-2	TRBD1	TGTGCCAGCAGCGCAACAGGGGCGGAACGATCCGGGGAGCTGTTTTTT	CASSATGAERSGELFF
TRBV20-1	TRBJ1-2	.	TGCAGTGCTGGCTATGGCTACACCTTC	CSAGYGYTF
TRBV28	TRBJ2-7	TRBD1	TGTGCCAGCAGTATTCCCTGGGGACAGGGGTTTCGGAGGGCCTACGAGCAGTACTTC	CASSIPWGQGFRRAYEQYF
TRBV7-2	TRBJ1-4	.	TGTGCCAGCGGGGGGGGACCCAGACGGGGCGGGGATGAAAAACTGTTTTTT	CASGGGPRRGGDEKLFF
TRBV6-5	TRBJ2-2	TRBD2	TGTGCCAGCATATCTAGCGGGGGAAACACCGGGGAGCTGTTTTTT	CASISSGGNTGELFF
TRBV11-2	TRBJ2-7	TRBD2	TGTGCCAGCAGCTTATGGGAGGGAGTCGAGCAGTACTTC	CASSLWEGVEQYF
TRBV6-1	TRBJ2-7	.	TGTGCCAGCACTAAAAGCCGGGACTTAATCTACGAGCAGTACTTC	CASTKSRDLIYEQYF